The 12 T cell receptor beta chains given below trace back to one sample, sequenced in a study of T cells after yellow fever vaccination. TCRdb re-analysed the 5' RACE reads in MiXCR, keeping a single row per CDR3 protein. The repertoire holds more than 200,000 distinct CDR3 sequences, around 3.5% seen once, with 19% in the top ten. Here the sequenced sample was PBMCs, taken 15 days after the yellow fever booster vaccination. These receptors were collected from a man younger than 35 who received the YFV17D yellow fever vaccine.

This clonotype was counted many times. CDR3 nucleotide sequence: TGTGCCAGCAGTGAAGTAACTACAGGGGTAGACGAGCAGTACTTC. Residues: CASSEVTTGVDEQYF. The V gene is TRBV6-1, the J gene TRBJ2-7, with TRBD1 matching 7 bases. This CDR3 contains 15 residues. Trimming took 1 base from V and 5 from J; bases not matched to a gene: 8. In germline, CDR1 is MNHNS, CDR2 SASEGT.

This clonotype was detected ten times or more. The chain carries TRBV19 and TRBJ1-2; D gene uncertain. The CDR3 is made up of 16 amino acids. Trimming removed 7 bases at V and 5 bases at J, with 23 bases between. CDR1 and CDR2 (germline): LNHDA, SQIVND (reference sequence). As DNA, the CDR3 is TGTGCCAGTACCGTTAGAACCAACGGCCTTGGGTATGGCTACACCTTC. As protein: CASTVRTNGLGYGYTF.

This clonotype was counted at least ten times. This chain uses TRBV5-1 with TRBJ1-1; D is unclear. Trimming stripped 0 bases from V and 1 base from J, with 16 bases between. Looked up from germline, CDR1 is SGHRS and CDR2 is YFSETQ. This CDR3 has 17 amino acids. CDR3 region: CASSLGTEVRENTEAFF. CDR3 sequence (DNA): TGCGCCAGCAGCTTGGGTACTGAGGTCCGGGAGAACACTGAAGCTTTCTTT. Together with reference TRBV5-1 and TRBJ1-1, the CDR3 gives the full variable domain: KAGVTQTPRYLIKTRGQQVTLSCSPISGHRSVSWYQQTPGQGLQFLFEYFSETQRNKGNFPGRFSGRQFSNSRSEMNVSTLELGDSALYLCASSLGTEVRENTEAFFGQGTRLTVV.

This clonotype was picked up many times. The gene calls are TRBV5-4 and TRBJ2-7; D is tentatively TRBD1 or TRBD2 (5 bases each). The CDR3 is 14 residues long. V was shortened by 1 base and J by 9 bases, with 17 bases between the two germline ends. Germline CDR1 is SGHNT and CDR2 is YYREEE (reference sequence). The CDR3, as DNA: TGTGCCAGCAGCTTGCGACGGGGCCCTGTAAGGCAGTACTTC. Amino acids: CASSLRRGPVRQYF.

This clonotype was seen ten or more times. V usage is TRBV7-3 and J usage is TRBJ1-1; D gene uncertain. V lost 1 base and J 5 bases, leaving 8 bases between the germline ends. The CDR3 runs to 13 residues. The germline gives CDR1 SGHTA, CDR2 FQGTGA. CDR3 residues: CASSLKGGTEAFF. As DNA, the CDR3 is TGTGCCAGCAGCTTAAAGGGTGGAACTGAAGCTTTCTTT.

This clonotype was observed at least ten times. The chain recombines TRBV7-8 with TRBJ1-3; D perhaps matches TRBD1 (6 bases). From germline, CDR1 is SGHVS and CDR2 FQNEAQ. This CDR3 is 17 amino acids long. V lost 5 bases and J 0 bases, leaving 17 bases between the germline ends. Written as DNA, the CDR3 is TGTGCCAGCAGCCATTCTTTAGGGGGGGACTCTGGAAACACCATATATTTT. Translating it yields CASSHSLGGDSGNTIYF.

This clonotype was seen many times. The genes are TRBV6-4 and TRBJ2-5; D gene uncertain. The V end lost 2 bases, the J end lost 4 bases, and 5 bases lay between the germline ends. From germline, CDR1 is MRHNA and CDR2 SNTAGT. The CDR3 is made up of 12 amino acids. The DNA for the CDR3 is TGTGCCAGCAGTGACGACGGAGAGACCCAGTACTTC. This encodes CASSDDGETQYF.

This clonotype was observed many times. The chain couples TRBV20-1 to TRBJ2-5; 8 bases match TRBD1. The length of the CDR3 is 16 residues. Germline trimming cut 0 bases from V and 5 bases from J; bases unmatched to any gene: 11. Germline CDR1 reads DFQATT; CDR2 reads SNEGSKA (reference sequence). CDR3 sequence reads: CSARDLGQGAWETQYF. CDR3 DNA sequence: TGCAGTGCTAGAGATCTGGGGCAGGGGGCTTGGGAGACCCAGTACTTC.

In this sample, this clonotype turned up many times. V and J are TRBV29-1 and TRBJ2-7; TRBD2 matches at 12 bases. CDR1 and CDR2 (germline): SQVTM, ANQGSEA. This CDR3 is 16 amino acids long. V gave up 1 base and J gave up 5 bases; unmatched junction bases: 9. The CDR3 loop reads CSVEGLAGALRNEQYF. The CDR3 DNA reads as TGCAGCGTTGAAGGACTAGCGGGGGCCCTGCGGAACGAGCAGTACTTC.

This clonotype was seen repeatedly, ten times or more. The chain couples TRBV4-1 to TRBJ1-3; tentative D call: TRBD1 (5 bases). CDR3 length: 15 residues. Between the trimmed V and J ends, which lost 2 bases and 1 base, there was a span of 9 bases. The germline V gene has CDR1 MGHRA and CDR2 YSYEKL. The CDR3 region is CASSQPGTSGNTIYF. In DNA form, the CDR3 reads TGCGCCAGCAGCCAACCAGGGACGTCTGGAAACACCATATATTTT.

The table lists this clonotype with a few counts. CDR3 protein: CASSSWDHLKTNYGYTF. In nucleotides, the CDR3 is TGTGCCAGCAGCTCCTGGGACCACCTAAAGACTAACTATGGCTACACCTTC. The chain combines TRBV5-5 with TRBJ1-2, with D maybe TRBD1 (5 bases). This CDR3 has 17 amino acids. Germline CDR1 is SGHKS and CDR2 is YYEKEE (reference sequence). V was pared by 3 bases and J by 0 bases, with 18 bases between.

This clonotype has at least ten counts. V usage is TRBV2 and J usage is TRBJ1-1, with D tentatively TRBD1 (6 bases). Germline CDR1 SNHLY, CDR2 FYNNEI. With 1 base removed from V and 4 bases from J, the gap between germline ends came to 7 bases. The CDR3 covers 13 residues. CDR3 protein: CASSEEGVTEAFF. CDR3 nucleotides: TGTGCCAGCAGTGAAGAGGGGGTCACTGAAGCTTTCTTT.